The 20 T cell receptor beta chains presented below share a single source sample, sequenced in a study of blood T cell repertoires in COVID-19. Repertoires were generated with immunoSEQ multiplex PCR, while TCRdb's copy carries only in-frame clones and drops some. The sample includes about 35,000 clones, about 90% seen only once; the top ten take roughly a tenth. Sequenced: peripheral blood. Every receptor here comes from a human donor in a cohort sampled during active COVID-19.

The chain has TRBV19 and TRBJ2-1, with a possible D match to TRBD2 (6 bases). From germline, CDR1 is LNHDA and CDR2 SQIVND (reference sequence). V lost 4 bases and J lost 3, with 19 bases in between. This CDR3 region has 17 residues. The CDR3 DNA reads TGTGCCAGTAGTACTTGGGCGGGAAGTCCCGGCTACAATGAGCAGTTCTTC. Translation: CASSTWAGSPGYNEQFF.

This clone came up a few times. The chain joins TRBV7-3 to TRBJ2-7; 11 bases align to TRBD2. CDR1 and CDR2 (germline): SGHTA, FQGTGA. The CDR3 runs to 15 residues. V was clipped by 4 bases and J by 6 bases; unmatched bases: 8. The chain's CDR3 is CASSSGTSGSGEQYF. CDR3 in DNA: TGTGCCAGCAGCTCCGGCACTAGCGGGAGCGGCGAGCAGTACTTC.

The rearrangement joins TRBV19 to TRBJ1-4, with 7 bases identical to TRBD1. The V and J ends lost 2 bases and 7 bases, in that order; junction bases with no gene match: 7. CDR1 LNHDA and CDR2 SQIVND come from the germline V gene (reference sequence). CDR3 length equals 15 residues. CDR3 protein: CASSITGAGGEKLFF. The DNA of the CDR3 is TGTGCCAGTAGTATAACAGGGGCCGGGGGTGAAAAACTGTTTTTT.

The rearrangement links TRBV18 to TRBJ2-2; D is perhaps TRBD1 (5 bases). With 0 bases removed from V and 0 bases from J, the gap between germline ends came to 8 bases. Germline V lookup: CDR1 KGHSH, CDR2 LQKENI. This CDR3 has 16 residues. CDR3 in amino acids: CASSPPRTTNTGELFF. DNA of the CDR3: TGTGCCAGCTCACCACCGAGGACAACGAACACCGGGGAGCTGTTTTTT.

This rearrangement joins TRBV11-2 to TRBJ2-2; unclear D gene. CDR3 length: 16 residues. Germline CDR1 reads SGHAT; CDR2 reads FQNNGV. The V end was cut by 3 bases, the J end by 1 base, with 12 bases between. This CDR3 is CASSLLPTGNTGELFF. CDR3 DNA: TGTGCCAGCAGCTTGCTACCGACTGGGAACACCGGGGAGCTGTTTTTT.

The chain combines TRBV30 with TRBJ2-2; TRBD1 aligns across 7 bases. CDR3 length: 15 residues. With V trimmed by 0 bases and J by 6 bases, 7 bases remained unmatched. Germline V gene lookup returns CDR1 GTSNPN and CDR2 SVGIG (reference sequence). CDR3 nucleotides: TGTGCCTGGAGTGTACGCGACAGGGATTCCGGGGAGCTGTTTTTT. Encoded protein: CAWSVRDRDSGELFF.

The V and J genes are TRBV29-1 and TRBJ2-3; 9 nucleotides align to TRBD2. CDR3 length equals 14 residues. Trimming removed 5 bases from V and 6 bases from J; junction bases left unmatched: 9. CDR1 is SQVTM, CDR2 ANQGSEA, per germline. CDR3 DNA: TGCAGCGTTCCCGGGACTAGCTTTGCCGATACGCAGTATTTT. Its translation is CSVPGTSFADTQYF.

The V and J genes are TRBV7-2 and TRBJ2-1; TRBD2 matches 8 bases. CDR3 length: 15 amino acids. CDR1 SGHTA and CDR2 FQGNSA come from the germline V gene. V lost 3 bases to trimming and J lost 3 bases; unmatched junction nucleotides: 4. Here the CDR3 DNA reads TGTGCCAGCAGCTTCACTAGCGGAGGCTACAATGAGCAGTTCTTC. Residues: CASSFTSGGYNEQFF.

The chain joins TRBV5-1 to TRBJ2-5, with 10 bases aligning to TRBD1. The CDR3 length is 14 residues. Per the germline V gene, CDR1 is SGHRS and CDR2 is YFSETQ. V gave up 4 bases and J gave up 1 base; unmatched junction bases: 1. This chain's CDR3 is CASSRDRGQETQYF. In DNA form, the CDR3 reads TGCGCCAGCAGCCGGGACAGGGGCCAAGAGACCCAGTACTTC.

The rearrangement joins TRBV5-5 to TRBJ2-1, with 9 bases identical to TRBD2. Germline CDR1 reads SGHKS; CDR2 reads YYEKEE (reference sequence). J gave up 7 bases and V 4 bases, and 9 bases lay outside the gene matches. There are 15 residues in the CDR3. For the CDR3, the DNA is TGTGCCAGCAGCCCGATAGCGGGAGTGAATAATGAGCAGTTCTTC. It codes for CASSPIAGVNNEQFF. Full variable domain (rest looked up from reference TRBV5-5 and TRBJ2-1): DAGVTQSPTHLIKTRGQQVTLRCSPISGHKSVSWYQQVLGQGPQFIFQYYEKEERGRGNFPDRFSARQFPNYSSELNVNALLLGDSALYLCASSPIAGVNNEQFFGPGTRLTVL.

This sequence joins TRBV5-1 and TRBJ2-7, with 9 bases fitting TRBD1. The CDR3 is 16 amino acids. Germline CDR1 SGHRS, CDR2 YFSETQ. The junction had 13 bases not matched to a gene; V was cut back by 4 bases and J by 5 bases. CDR3 sequence (DNA): TGCGCCAGCAGCAGCTCTTTAGGACAGGGGAGCCACGAGCAGTACTTC. Its protein product is CASSSSLGQGSHEQYF.

The V call is TRBV7-6, the J call TRBJ2-1; the match to TRBD2 covers 9 bases. Trimming cost V 5 bases and J 1 base; bases outside gene matches: 6. In germline, CDR1 is SGHVS, CDR2 FNYEAQ. This CDR3 contains 16 residues. The CDR3 coding sequence is TGTGCCAGCAGCCGTAGCGGGGGCGGATCCTACAATGAGCAGTTCTTC. Translated: CASSRSGGGSYNEQFF.

This clone was seen only once. J is TRBJ2-1 and V is TRBV30; D may be TRBD2 (6 bases). Trimming took 4 bases from V and 7 from J, leaving 11 bases between them. In germline, CDR1 is GTSNPN, CDR2 SVGIG (reference sequence). This CDR3 contains 12 residues. The CDR3 DNA reads as TGTGCCTGGAACCTTGGGGGGAATGAGCAGTTCTTC. It codes for CAWNLGGNEQFF.

The chain joins TRBV7-6 to TRBJ2-7; 14 nucleotides agree with TRBD2. Trimming removed 5 bases from V and 7 bases from J; junction bases left unmatched: 10. The CDR3 has 16 amino acids. Germline assignment: CDR1 SGHVS and CDR2 FNYEAQ. The CDR3 region has the DNA TGTGCCAGCAGCGTTGGACTAGCGGGGGGCCCAGGTGAGCAGTACTTC. Residues: CASSVGLAGGPGEQYF.

This chain joins TRBV3-1 (or the pseudogene TRBV3-2) and TRBJ2-7; D is uncertain. Trimming removed 4 bases from V and 0 bases from J, with 19 bases in between. Germline loops: CDR1 LGHDT, CDR2 YNNKEL (reference sequence). CDR3 length: 17 residues. Here the CDR3 reads CASSLLGSSTNSYEQYF. DNA for the CDR3: TGTGCCAGCAGCCTCCTAGGATCGAGTACCAACTCCTACGAGCAGTACTTC.

The J gene is TRBJ2-2, the V gene TRBV6-5; 9 bases align to TRBD1. Germline assignment: CDR1 MNHEY and CDR2 SVGAGI. J lost 3 bases, V lost 7 bases, and 6 bases had no gene match. CDR3 size: 15 residues. CDR3 residues: CASIPDRGYTGELFF. CDR3 coding DNA: TGTGCCAGCATACCGGACAGGGGATACACCGGGGAGCTGTTTTTT.

The genes are TRBV5-1 and TRBJ2-7, with a tentative D call TRBD1 (6 bases). The germline V gene has CDR1 SGHRS and CDR2 YFSETQ. Trimming left V 5 bases short and J 0 bases short, with 6 bases between. The CDR3 covers 12 residues. CDR3 residues: CASRDSSYEQYF. The CDR3 DNA is TGCGCCAGCAGGGACAGCTCCTACGAGCAGTACTTC.

This clone was seen a handful of times. The chain joins TRBV4-1 to TRBJ1-2; D is ambiguous. Germline-derived CDR1 and CDR2 are MGHRA and YSYEKL. V lost 4 bases and J lost 5, with 11 bases in between. The CDR3 has 13 residues. CDR3 amino acids: CASSPEPGYGYTF. CDR3 DNA: TGCGCCAGCAGCCCCGAACCCGGGTATGGCTACACCTTC.

The chain combines TRBV18 with TRBJ2-2; D gene ambiguous. The CDR3 is made up of 14 amino acids. Germline loops: CDR1 KGHSH, CDR2 LQKENI. V lost 6 bases, J lost 7 bases, and 15 bases lay in between. CDR3: CASSVLEKSGELFF. The CDR3 nucleotides are TGTGCCAGCTCGGTACTGGAGAAGAGCGGGGAGCTGTTTTTT.

The V gene is TRBV20-1, the J gene TRBJ1-5; D unresolved. V was pared by 3 bases and J by 4 bases, with 10 bases between. Germline V CDR1 and CDR2: DFQATT, SNEGSKA (reference sequence). The CDR3 runs to 13 residues. The CDR3 DNA reads TGCAGTGCTAGTTTCGGGGTAAATCAGCCCCAGCATTTT. Translation: CSASFGVNQPQHF.